The present T cell receptor (beta chain) was sequenced within a study of immune heterogeneity within non-small cell lung tumors. Germline V gene lookup returns CDR1 KGHDR and CDR2 SFDVKD. The CDR3 has 14 residues. Trimming at V came to 1 base and at J to 6 bases, leaving 3 bases not matched to a gene. Bulk tumor genomic DNA, 500 to 750 ng per sample, was used as template. Taken during surgery, several biopsies per primary tumor were spaced as far apart as possible within the tumor mass. Patients with untreated, newly diagnosed non-small cell lung cancer underwent curative surgery. TCR beta CDR3 was amplified by multiplex PCR, first round around 10 cycles, 32 V and 13 J primers. TCRdb reanalysed the multiplex PCR reads using MiXCR and keeps one entry per CDR3 protein. The table has approximately 6,300 distinct CDR3 sequences, approximately 22% seen once. This clonotype is termed medium-sized (0.01 to 0.1%).

The sample consisted of lung tumor tissue. The clonotype was recovered from a female donor with non-small cell lung cancer. The chain recombines TRBV24-1 with TRBJ2-7, with TRBD1 identical over 9 bases. The CDR3 nucleotides are TGTGCCACCAGTGATTTTACAGGGGGCGGCGAGCAGTACTTC. It yields the protein CATSDFTGGGEQYF.